This TCR beta chain was documented in a study of shared clonotypes between healthy human individuals. Study-wide context: Donors had three CD4 naive, three CD4 memory, two CD8 naive and one CD8 memory plate apiece. Findings and caveats of the study: Between a handful of donors, naive CD4 clonotypes were shared at a level of around 4.8%.

Terminally differentiated effector memory CD45RA+ cells were excluded by CCR7 positive selection of CD45RO-negative cells. A word on this clone: The antigen is undetermined.

Deep was the level at which the assay was run. The genomic DNA of each subset was split evenly across several immunoSEQ plates. Clones were sequenced by immunoSEQ multiplex PCR, and TCRdb holds only the in-frame ones, with some missing. This table has about 1,900,000 clones, over 85% appearing once. This TCR was recovered from a man aged 18 to 30 in good health. The sample taken for sequencing was naive CD8+ T cells sorted from blood.

The CDR3 bases are TGTGCCAGCAGCACTCCCGTGAGCGGGAGGCTCACAGATACGCAGTATTTT. This gives the protein CASSTPVSGRLTDTQYF. The rearrangement uses TRBV7-9 and TRBJ2-3; 9 nucleotides match TRBD2. V lost 5 bases to trimming and J lost 2 bases; unmatched junction nucleotides: 11. This CDR3 is 17 amino acids long. Germline V CDR1 and CDR2: SEHNR, FQNEAQ (reference sequence).